What follows are 10 T cell receptor beta chains derived from one specimen sequenced in a study of blood T cell repertoires in COVID-19. The protocol was immunoSEQ multiplex PCR, while the TCRdb copy is restricted to in-frame clones and leaves out a portion. The top ten clones hold over 7.5% of a sample with about 140,000 clones, 70% to 85% of them seen once. Sequencing used peripheral blood. These receptors originate from an elderly woman in a cohort sampled during active or convalescent COVID-19.

The chain links TRBV6-6 to TRBJ2-6; no firm D call. Germline V gene lookup returns CDR1 MNHNY and CDR2 SVGAGI (reference sequence). The CDR3 sequence is 17 residues long. The V and J ends lost 5 bases and 1 base respectively, with 15 bases between them. CDR3 sequence reads: CASSLRVTNSGANVLTF. The DNA of the CDR3 is TGTGCCAGCAGTCTCCGGGTCACTAATTCTGGGGCCAACGTCCTGACTTTC.

This clone was counted between two and nine times. The chain combines TRBV28 with TRBJ1-5, with no clear D. This CDR3 has 12 amino acids. Germline CDR1 reads MDHEN; CDR2 reads SYDVKM. Trimming took 6 bases from V and 3 from J, leaving 6 bases between them. CDR3 in amino acids: CASREANQPQHF. Written as DNA, the CDR3 is TGTGCCAGCAGGGAGGCCAATCAGCCCCAGCATTTT.

The CDR3 loop reads CATSDRDRGNSPLHF. The CDR3 DNA reads TGTGCCACCAGTGATCGCGACAGGGGAAATTCACCCCTCCACTTT. The chain is built from TRBV24-1 and TRBJ1-6; 8 nucleotides match TRBD1. Germline CDR1 is KGHDR and CDR2 is SFDVKD. The CDR3 has 15 amino acids. Trimming took 3 bases from V and 7 from J; bases not matched to a gene: 4.

A few counts support this clone. This sample also contains other DNA sequences that code for the same CDR3. The V gene is TRBV18, the J gene TRBJ1-1; tentatively, D is TRBD1 (5 bases). The CDR3 consists of 14 residues. V was trimmed by 1 base and J by 3 bases, leaving 9 bases between them. In germline, CDR1 is KGHSH, CDR2 LQKENI. The CDR3 spells CASSPLGGDTEAFF. The CDR3 nucleotides are TGTGCCAGCTCACCACTGGGGGGGGACACTGAAGCTTTCTTT.

The chain joins TRBV6-1 to TRBJ2-7; D might be TRBD1 (5 bases). The CDR3 sequence is 14 residues long. V was clipped by 0 bases and J by 3 bases, with 9 bases between them. Germline values: CDR1 MNHNS, CDR2 SASEGT. CDR3 loop: CASSEAHRNYEQYF. In DNA form, the CDR3 reads TGTGCCAGCAGTGAAGCGCACAGGAACTACGAGCAGTACTTC.

This clone was seen more than once but under ten times. The rearrangement uses TRBV9 and TRBJ2-5; the match to TRBD2 covers 9 bases. There are 17 residues in the CDR3. Germline trimming cut 3 bases from V and 2 bases from J; bases unmatched to any gene: 11. The germline CDR1 and CDR2 sequences are SGDLS and YYNGEE. CDR3 amino acids: CASSGGRLLAGQETQYF. The CDR3 DNA follows: TGTGCCAGCAGCGGGGGGCGTCTGCTAGCGGGGCAAGAGACCCAGTACTTC.

The CDR3 is CASSLGLAGSYEQFF. In nucleotides, the CDR3 is TGTGCCAGCAGCTTAGGTCTAGCGGGAAGTTATGAGCAGTTCTTC. The J gene is TRBJ2-1, the V gene TRBV7-2, with 9 positions matching TRBD2. The CDR3 covers 15 residues. Germline loops: CDR1 SGHTA, CDR2 FQGNSA. Trimming removed 1 base from V and 8 bases from J; junction bases left unmatched: 6.

This clone was detected only once. The J gene is TRBJ1-2, the V gene TRBV10-2, with TRBD1 matching over 9 bases. Germline trimming cut 4 bases from V and 5 bases from J; bases unmatched to any gene: 8. CDR3 length: 15 residues. Germline V gives CDR1 WSHSY, CDR2 SAAADI. CDR3 residues: CASSGASDRGYGYTF. The CDR3 DNA reads as TGCGCCAGCAGTGGGGCTTCGGACAGGGGTTATGGCTACACCTTC.

The chain joins TRBV7-2 to TRBJ1-5; weak D call: TRBD1 (5 bases). The germline V and J ends were trimmed by 2 bases and 4 bases, with 15 bases remaining between them. The CDR3 runs to 16 residues. Per the germline V gene, CDR1 is SGHTA and CDR2 is FQGNSA. The CDR3 here is CASSLRSGASNQPQHF. Written as DNA, the CDR3 is TGTGCCAGCAGCTTAAGGTCTGGGGCCTCGAATCAGCCCCAGCATTTT.

This chain links TRBV4-2 with TRBJ2-3; TRBD1 is a possible D gene (6 bases). The germline V and J ends were trimmed by 4 bases and 1 base, with 9 bases remaining between them. The CDR3 sequence is 14 residues long. In germline, CDR1 is LGHNA, CDR2 YNFKEQ. In DNA, the CDR3 is TGTGCCAGCAGCCCCAGGACAGGCACAGATACGCAGTATTTT. It is translated as CASSPRTGTDTQYF.